This is a list of T cell receptor beta chains from one sample in a study of identical twins. TCRdb itself ran the 5' RACE reads through MiXCR, one entry per CDR3 protein. The sample has some 1,600,000 distinct CDR3 sequences, less than 40% seen once; the top ten hold approximately 0.29%. The sequenced sample was cord blood. The receptor set was obtained from a newborn girl in good health. Both conserved end residues are part of each CDR3. Each record gives: V gene, CDR3 length, D gene, clone size, J gene, CDR3 DNA, CDR3 protein. A D gene is named only where the DNA matches it firmly. For some rows the clone size is stated as once, few or many, or as a class when expanded; others skip it.

V gene: TRBV7-6
CDR3 length: 13
D gene: NA
clone size: few
J gene: TRBJ1-1
CDR3 DNA: TGTGCCAGCAGCATCTGGACGGGCACTGAAGCTTTCTTT
CDR3 protein: CASSIWTGTEAFF

V gene: TRBV20-1
CDR3 length: 11
D gene: NA
clone size: few
J gene: TRBJ2-1
CDR3 DNA: TGCAGTGCTAGAGGGAAAAATGAGCAGTTCTTC
CDR3 protein: CSARGKNEQFF

V gene: TRBV19
CDR3 length: 12
D gene: NA
clone size: once
J gene: TRBJ2-1
CDR3 DNA: TGTGCCAGTAGGGAGGGATGGAATGAGCAGTTCTTC
CDR3 protein: CASREGWNEQFF

V gene: TRBV5-1
CDR3 length: 16
D gene: NA
clone size: NA
J gene: TRBJ2-2
CDR3 DNA: TGCGCCAGCAGCTTGGGACAGAAATCGAACACCGGGGAGCTGTTTTTT
CDR3 protein: CASSLGQKSNTGELFF

V gene: TRBV27
CDR3 length: 15
D gene: NA
clone size: NA
J gene: TRBJ1-1
CDR3 DNA: TGTGCCAGCAGTCCTAGACCCCCGACCGGGACTGAAGCTTTCTTT
CDR3 protein: CASSPRPPTGTEAFF

V gene: TRBV27
CDR3 length: 15
D gene: TRBD1
clone size: NA
J gene: TRBJ2-4
CDR3 DNA: TGTGCCAGCAGTCTAATAGGGGGCGGGAAAAACATTCAGTACTTC
CDR3 protein: CASSLIGGGKNIQYF

V gene: TRBV3-1
CDR3 length: 14
D gene: TRBD2
clone size: once
J gene: TRBJ2-2
CDR3 DNA: TGTGCCAGCAGCCGTAGACTAGCCGCCGGGGAGCTGTTTTTT
CDR3 protein: CASSRRLAAGELFF

V gene: TRBV28
CDR3 length: 15
D gene: TRBD1
clone size: NA
J gene: TRBJ2-3
CDR3 DNA: TGTGCCAGCAGACCCGGGACAGGTCTAACAGATACGCAGTATTTT
CDR3 protein: CASRPGTGLTDTQYF

V gene: TRBV5-1
CDR3 length: 15
D gene: NA
clone size: many
J gene: TRBJ1-2
CDR3 DNA: TGCGCCAGCAGCTTGGCCGGGGGGTCGGGATATCGCTACACCTTC
CDR3 protein: CASSLAGGSGYRYTF

V gene: TRBV12-3/TRBV12-4
CDR3 length: 12
D gene: NA
clone size: NA
J gene: TRBJ2-1
CDR3 DNA: TGTGCCAGCAGTTTGAGCCGGCATGAGCAGTTCTTC
CDR3 protein: CASSLSRHEQFF

V gene: TRBV2
CDR3 length: 14
D gene: TRBD1
clone size: few
J gene: TRBJ1-2
CDR3 DNA: TGTGCCAGCAGTCTGATCAGGGGGAGCTATGGCTACACCTTC
CDR3 protein: CASSLIRGSYGYTF

V gene: TRBV5-1
CDR3 length: 15
D gene: NA
clone size: NA
J gene: TRBJ2-3
CDR3 DNA: TGCGCCAGCAGCCCCTCACTAGGGACCACAGATACGCAGTATTTT
CDR3 protein: CASSPSLGTTDTQYF

V gene: TRBV5-1
CDR3 length: 14
D gene: NA
clone size: NA
J gene: TRBJ2-7
CDR3 DNA: TGCGCCAGCAGCTTGGGGCAGGCCTACAATGAGCAGTACTTC
CDR3 protein: CASSLGQAYNEQYF

V gene: TRBV6-6
CDR3 length: 16
D gene: TRBD1
clone size: NA
J gene: TRBJ1-1
CDR3 DNA: TGTGCCAGCAGTTACTCCGTCAGGGGGGGGAATACTGAAGCTTTCTTT
CDR3 protein: CASSYSVRGGNTEAFF

V gene: TRBV5-1
CDR3 length: 11
D gene: NA
clone size: many
J gene: TRBJ2-7
CDR3 DNA: TGTGCCAGCAGTCCGGGGAACGAGCAGTACTTC
CDR3 protein: CASSPGNEQYF

V gene: TRBV6-2/TRBV6-3
CDR3 length: 14
D gene: NA
clone size: few
J gene: TRBJ2-7
CDR3 DNA: TGTGCCAGCAAAGTCGAACAGAACTTCTACGAGCAGTACTTC
CDR3 protein: CASKVEQNFYEQYF

V gene: TRBV13
CDR3 length: 15
D gene: NA
clone size: NA
J gene: TRBJ2-1
CDR3 DNA: TGTGCCAGCAGCTTCGACTTCAGCTCCTACAATGAGCAGTTCTTC
CDR3 protein: CASSFDFSSYNEQFF

V gene: TRBV6-1
CDR3 length: 12
D gene: NA
clone size: once
J gene: TRBJ1-1
CDR3 DNA: TGTGCCAGCAGTGCCCGGACTCCTGAAGCTTTCTTT
CDR3 protein: CASSARTPEAFF

V gene: TRBV2
CDR3 length: 15
D gene: NA
clone size: NA
J gene: TRBJ2-1
CDR3 DNA: TGTGCCAGCAGAGAACAGGGTAGCGGATACAATGAGCAGTTCTTC
CDR3 protein: CASREQGSGYNEQFF

V gene: TRBV20-1
CDR3 length: 18
D gene: TRBD2
clone size: NA
J gene: TRBJ2-3
CDR3 DNA: TGCAGTGCTAGACACCCTCTACCCTCAGCGGGGGGCACAGATACGCAGTATTTT
CDR3 protein: CSARHPLPSAGGTDTQYF

V gene: TRBV25-1
CDR3 length: 13
D gene: NA
clone size: few
J gene: TRBJ2-3
CDR3 DNA: TGTGCCAGTTCGATCCCTAGCACAGATACGCAGTATTTT
CDR3 protein: CASSIPSTDTQYF

V gene: TRBV6-5
CDR3 length: 15
D gene: TRBD1
clone size: NA
J gene: TRBJ1-5
CDR3 DNA: TGTGCCAGCAGCAAGACAGGGGTGGACAATCAGCCCCAGCATTTT
CDR3 protein: CASSKTGVDNQPQHF

V gene: TRBV12-3/TRBV12-4
CDR3 length: 16
D gene: TRBD1
clone size: NA
J gene: TRBJ2-7
CDR3 DNA: TGTGCCAGCAGTACTACGTATGGCGCAGGGGGCTACGAGCAGTACTTC
CDR3 protein: CASSTTYGAGGYEQYF

V gene: TRBV20-1
CDR3 length: 13
D gene: NA
clone size: NA
J gene: TRBJ2-5
CDR3 DNA: TGCAGTGCTAAGTCCGGACACCTAGAGACCCAGTACTTC
CDR3 protein: CSAKSGHLETQYF

V gene: TRBV11-1
CDR3 length: 16
D gene: NA
clone size: few
J gene: TRBJ2-1
CDR3 DNA: TGTGCCAGCAGCCAGTCAAGGGGGAGGACTATCAATGAGCAGTTCTTC
CDR3 protein: CASSQSRGRTINEQFF

V gene: TRBV5-1
CDR3 length: 16
D gene: NA
clone size: NA
J gene: TRBJ2-3
CDR3 DNA: TGCGCCAGCAGCTTGGCCGGCCTTGGTAGCACAGATACGCAGTATTTT
CDR3 protein: CASSLAGLGSTDTQYF

V gene: TRBV20-1
CDR3 length: 13
D gene: TRBD2
clone size: NA
J gene: TRBJ2-3
CDR3 DNA: TGCAGTGCTCGGGCTAGCGGGGCAGATACGCAGTATTTT
CDR3 protein: CSARASGADTQYF

V gene: TRBV27
CDR3 length: 13
D gene: NA
clone size: NA
J gene: TRBJ2-1
CDR3 DNA: TGTGCCAGCAGTTCCCTGGGGACTGGGCAGCAGTTCTTC
CDR3 protein: CASSSLGTGQQFF

V gene: TRBV27
CDR3 length: 12
D gene: NA
clone size: NA
J gene: TRBJ1-3
CDR3 DNA: TGTGCCAGCAGGATCTCTGGAAACACCATATATTTT
CDR3 protein: CASRISGNTIYF

V gene: TRBV12-3/TRBV12-4
CDR3 length: 13
D gene: NA
clone size: once
J gene: TRBJ2-7
CDR3 DNA: TGTGCCAACAGCCCCTCGACAGGCAGCGAGCAGTACTTC
CDR3 protein: CANSPSTGSEQYF

V gene: TRBV20-1
CDR3 length: 14
D gene: NA
clone size: NA
J gene: TRBJ2-7
CDR3 DNA: TGCAGTGTCAGCGTGGACGGTAGCCACTACGAGCAGTACTTC
CDR3 protein: CSVSVDGSHYEQYF

V gene: TRBV20-1
CDR3 length: 18
D gene: TRBD2
clone size: NA
J gene: TRBJ2-5
CDR3 DNA: TGCAGTGCTAGTAAGCCCTGGACTAGCGGGAGGCCCCAAGAGACCCAGTACTTC
CDR3 protein: CSASKPWTSGRPQETQYF

V gene: TRBV3-1
CDR3 length: 15
D gene: NA
clone size: NA
J gene: TRBJ1-5
CDR3 DNA: TGTGCCAGCAGCCCCTCTCCCGACAGTTATCAGCCCCAGCATTTT
CDR3 protein: CASSPSPDSYQPQHF

V gene: TRBV11-2
CDR3 length: 15
D gene: TRBD2
clone size: NA
J gene: TRBJ2-7
CDR3 DNA: TGTGCCAGCAAAGGGACTAGCGGTAGCTCCTACGAGCAGTACTTC
CDR3 protein: CASKGTSGSSYEQYF

V gene: TRBV20-1
CDR3 length: 14
D gene: TRBD2
clone size: NA
J gene: TRBJ2-1
CDR3 DNA: TGCAGTGCTAGAAGACTAGCGTATTACAATGAGCAGTTCTTC
CDR3 protein: CSARRLAYYNEQFF

V gene: TRBV27
CDR3 length: 18
D gene: TRBD2
clone size: NA
J gene: TRBJ2-7
CDR3 DNA: TGTGCCAGCAGCCCTCTAGCGGGAGGGCGACTAAGCTCCTACGAGCAGTACTTC
CDR3 protein: CASSPLAGGRLSSYEQYF

V gene: TRBV18
CDR3 length: 15
D gene: TRBD2
clone size: NA
J gene: TRBJ2-1
CDR3 DNA: TGTGCCAGCTCACCATCTAGCGGGAGAAGGAATGAGCAGTTCTTC
CDR3 protein: CASSPSSGRRNEQFF

V gene: TRBV27
CDR3 length: 15
D gene: TRBD1
clone size: NA
J gene: TRBJ2-5
CDR3 DNA: TGTGCCAGCAGTTTATATAGACAGGGGGCGGAGACCCAGTACTTC
CDR3 protein: CASSLYRQGAETQYF

V gene: TRBV20-1
CDR3 length: 11
D gene: NA
clone size: NA
J gene: TRBJ2-4
CDR3 DNA: TGCAGTTTTCCCCGTGGAAACATTCAGTACTTC
CDR3 protein: CSFPRGNIQYF

V gene: TRBV5-5
CDR3 length: 16
D gene: TRBD2
clone size: few
J gene: TRBJ2-7
CDR3 DNA: TGTGCCAGCAGCTTGGCAAGCGGGAGGGCCTCCTACGAGCAGTACTTC
CDR3 protein: CASSLASGRASYEQYF

V gene: TRBV29-1
CDR3 length: 14
D gene: TRBD2
clone size: NA
J gene: TRBJ2-4
CDR3 DNA: TGCAGCGTTGATCGGGGACTAGCGGGAGGTGAGCAGTACTTC
CDR3 protein: CSVDRGLAGGEQYF

V gene: TRBV24-1
CDR3 length: 15
D gene: TRBD1
clone size: NA
J gene: TRBJ1-5
CDR3 DNA: TGTGCCACCAGTGACCCCAAGGACAGGGCTCAGCCCCAGCATTTT
CDR3 protein: CATSDPKDRAQPQHF

V gene: TRBV7-2
CDR3 length: 16
D gene: NA
clone size: NA
J gene: TRBJ2-3
CDR3 DNA: TGTGCCAGCAGCTTAGCTGGCAGGGTGGGCGCAGATACGCAGTATTTT
CDR3 protein: CASSLAGRVGADTQYF

V gene: TRBV5-6
CDR3 length: 12
D gene: NA
clone size: NA
J gene: TRBJ2-5
CDR3 DNA: TGTGCCAGCAGCCCTAATGGGGGGTCGGAGTACTTC
CDR3 protein: CASSPNGGSEYF

V gene: TRBV30
CDR3 length: 18
D gene: NA
clone size: NA
J gene: TRBJ1-6
CDR3 DNA: TGTGCCTGGAGTGTACGTAGGGGGGGCAGCTCCTATAATTCACCCCTCCACTTT
CDR3 protein: CAWSVRRGGSSYNSPLHF

V gene: TRBV6-1
CDR3 length: 13
D gene: TRBD1
clone size: many
J gene: TRBJ1-5
CDR3 DNA: TGTGCCAGCAGAGACAGGGGATCTCAGCCCCAGCATTTT
CDR3 protein: CASRDRGSQPQHF

V gene: TRBV24-1
CDR3 length: 17
D gene: TRBD1
clone size: few
J gene: TRBJ1-5
CDR3 DNA: TGTGCCACCAGTGATTCCCGGACAGGAACTAGCAATCAGCCCCAGCATTTT
CDR3 protein: CATSDSRTGTSNQPQHF

V gene: TRBV6-6
CDR3 length: 14
D gene: NA
clone size: once
J gene: TRBJ1-4
CDR3 DNA: TGTGCCAGCAGGGTGGGCAGAGAAAATGAAAAACTGTTTTTT
CDR3 protein: CASRVGRENEKLFF

V gene: TRBV12-3/TRBV12-4
CDR3 length: 15
D gene: NA
clone size: few
J gene: TRBJ1-6
CDR3 DNA: TGTGCCAGCAGCCGAACGACAGGTTCGAGTTCACCCCTCCACTTT
CDR3 protein: CASSRTTGSSSPLHF